Following are 11 T cell receptor beta chains from one sample sequenced in a study of low-dose radiotherapy and immunotherapy resistance in tumors. The sample's time point: before trial treatment. TCRs were put through roughly 20 PCR cycles of amplification with Phusion. A constant-region primer and the V-primer adapter served as the primer pair. Using its own MiXCR run on the reads, TCRdb lists one record per CDR3 protein. The table has tens of thousands of distinct CDR3 sequences, around 11% seen once. The source material was PBMCs, sampled before treatment. The receptors stem from a female donor with ovarian cancer.

Worth noting for this clonotype: This likely traces to a read error, being one base from a far larger clone. The chain is built from TRBV6-8 and TRBJ2-7; 10 bases line up with TRBD2. J gave up 7 bases and V 2 bases, and 14 bases lay outside the gene matches. Germline assignment: CDR1 MNHGY and CDR2 SAAAGT. This CDR3 is 17 amino acids long. The CDR3 reads CASSYQFRAGGLNEQYF. The CDR3 DNA is TGTGCCAGCAGTTACCAGTTTCGAGCGGGGGGGCTCAATGAGCAGTACTTC.

This clonotype was detected many times. The chain recombines TRBV18 with TRBJ2-3, with 11 bases fitting TRBD2. This CDR3 spans 15 amino acids. The germline gives CDR1 KGHSH, CDR2 LQKENI. The V and J ends lost 3 bases and 6 bases, in that order; junction bases with no gene match: 5. CDR3 bases: TGTGCCAGCTCACCCGGGACTAGCGGCGGGGATACGCAGTATTTT. It codes for CASSPGTSGGDTQYF.

The gene calls are TRBV6-1 and TRBJ2-1; TRBD2 matches at 11 bases. Looked up from germline, CDR1 is MNHNS and CDR2 is SASEGT. The CDR3 has 15 residues. Trimming took 5 bases from V and 6 from J; bases not matched to a gene: 6. The CDR3 loop is CASSYTSGGGNEQFF. As DNA, the CDR3 is TGTGCCAGCAGTTACACTAGCGGGGGAGGCAATGAGCAGTTCTTC.

In this sample, this clonotype turned up many times. This sequence joins TRBV30 and TRBJ2-7, with D unclear. Germline CDR1 and CDR2: GTSNPN and SVGIG (reference sequence). V was pared by 1 base and J by 2 bases, with 3 bases between. The CDR3 is 11 amino acids. CDR3 DNA: TGTGCCTGGAGTGGTACCTACGAGCAGTACTTC. The encoded protein is CAWSGTYEQYF. The complete variable domain, with remaining parts taken from reference TRBV30 and TRBJ2-7, reads SQTIHQWPATLVQPVGSPLSLECTVEGTSNPNLYWYRQAAGRGLQLLFYSVGIGQISSEVPQNLSASRPQDRQFILSSKKLLLSDSGFYLCAWSGTYEQYFGPGTRLTVT.

This clonotype was recorded at least ten times. This rearrangement joins TRBV19 to TRBJ2-3; 11 bases line up with TRBD2. V lost 3 bases to trimming and J lost 0 bases; unmatched junction nucleotides: 8. The CDR3 is 18 amino acids. The germline gives CDR1 LNHDA, CDR2 SQIVND (reference sequence). The CDR3 coding sequence is TGTGCCAGTAGTATGTGGCTAGCGGGGGGTGCTAGCACAGATACGCAGTATTTT. It yields the protein CASSMWLAGGASTDTQYF.

This clonotype was seen at least ten times. One end of the junction is discordant with germline, which a read error may explain. The chain uses TRBV5-1 and TRBJ2-1; D possibly corresponds to TRBD2 (6 bases). This CDR3 is 15 amino acids long. Germline V lookup: CDR1 SGHRS, CDR2 YFSETQ. The DNA of the CDR3 is TGTGCCAGCAGCCCTCCGCGGACTATTTACAATGAGCAGTTCTTC. It specifies CASSPPRTIYNEQFF.

This clonotype was observed many times. The chain is built from TRBV5-1 and TRBJ2-5; D is possibly TRBD1 or TRBD2 (5 bases each). The CDR3 totals 16 residues. Germline-derived CDR1 and CDR2 are SGHRS and YFSETQ. Trimming took 0 bases from V and 2 from J, leaving 14 bases between them. CDR3 amino acids: CASSLGWQGEQETQYF. Written as DNA, the CDR3 is TGCGCCAGCAGCTTGGGATGGCAGGGAGAACAAGAGACCCAGTACTTC.

This clonotype was observed a few times. This rearrangement joins TRBV18 to TRBJ2-5; D unclear. Per the germline V gene, CDR1 is KGHSH and CDR2 is LQKENI. There are 12 residues in the CDR3. Trimming stripped 4 bases from V and 2 bases from J, with 5 bases between. The CDR3 reads CASSLLQETQYF. The CDR3 DNA reads TGTGCCAGCTCACTTCTTCAAGAGACCCAGTACTTC.

In its sample, this clonotype was seen many times. CDR3: CATSRDAGANEKLFF. CDR3 coding DNA: TGTGCCACCAGCAGAGACGCCGGAGCTAATGAAAAACTGTTTTTT. The J gene is TRBJ1-4, the V gene TRBV15; D is uncertain. CDR3 length equals 15 residues. CDR1 and CDR2 from the germline V gene are LNHNV and YYDKDF (reference sequence). Trimming removed 0 bases from V and 3 bases from J, with 8 bases in between.

V is TRBV28 and J is TRBJ1-5; D perhaps matches TRBD1 (6 bases). Germline CDR1 and CDR2: MDHEN and SYDVKM. V lost 2 bases, J lost 9 bases, and 14 bases lay in between. This CDR3 comprises 14 residues. CDR3 sequence reads: CASSLAAGVSPQHF. CDR3 in DNA: TGTGCCAGCAGTTTAGCCGCAGGGGTCTCGCCCCAGCATTTT.

This clonotype was counted at least ten times. The rearrangement uses TRBV28 and TRBJ2-1, with TRBD2 as a possible D gene (6 bases). The CDR3 consists of 11 residues. Germline V gene data show CDR1 as MDHEN and CDR2 as SYDVKM. Trimming stripped 7 bases from V and 7 bases from J, with 8 bases between. The CDR3 region has the DNA TGTGCCAGCATGCGGGGAAATGAGCAGTTCTTC. It translates to CASMRGNEQFF.